This TCR beta chain is drawn from a study of T cell changes during pregnancy in multiple sclerosis. The protocol was immunoSEQ multiplex PCR, while the TCRdb copy is restricted to in-frame clones and leaves out a portion. The data contain about 79,000 clones, roughly 93% of them singletons. Germline CDR1 reads LNHDA; CDR2 reads SQIVND (reference sequence). Between the trimmed V and J ends, which lost 6 bases and 1 base, there was a span of 13 bases. This CDR3 spans 15 amino acids. The chain couples TRBV19 to TRBJ1-5, with a possible D match to TRBD1 (5 bases). The TCR was taken from a female donor in good health, enrolled as a control in a pregnancy study. The input for sequencing was peripheral blood, taken in the second trimester of pregnancy. CDR3 DNA sequence: TGTGCCAGTAGGCGTCAGGGTTTGAGCAATCAGCCCCAGCATTTT. This gives the protein CASRRQGLSNQPQHF.